These T cell receptor beta chains were read from a single sample in a study of cytomegalovirus exposure and HLA in healthy donors. TCRdb's table, derived via immunoSEQ multiplex PCR, lists solely in-frame clones and lacks some. The sample yields 250,000 to 350,000 clones, 87% seen once. The sample was PBMCs. The receptors were gathered from a woman aged 25 to 39 in good health and CMV-seropositive. CDR3s include the opening cysteine and the closing phenylalanine or tryptophan. D genes are given only for firm matches. Only part of the rows carry a size: once, few, many, or a class if the clone is expanded.

j_call: TRBJ2-7
v_call: TRBV18
d_call: TRBD1
clone_size: .
cdr3_aa: CASGQGYDEQYF
cdr3_nt: TGTGCCAGCGGACAGGGCTATGACGAGCAGTACTTC

j_call: TRBJ1-3
v_call: TRBV5-6
d_call: .
clone_size: .
cdr3_aa: CASSLDGSGNTIYF
cdr3_nt: TGTGCCAGCAGCTTGGATGGATCTGGAAACACCATATATTTT

j_call: TRBJ2-6
v_call: TRBV29-1
d_call: TRBD1
clone_size: .
cdr3_aa: CSVSTGAPGANVLTF
cdr3_nt: TGCAGCGTTTCCACAGGGGCCCCTGGGGCCAACGTCCTGACTTTC

j_call: TRBJ2-7
v_call: TRBV27
d_call: TRBD2
clone_size: .
cdr3_aa: CASTTLAGAREQYF
cdr3_nt: TGTGCCAGCACCACCCTAGCGGGAGCGCGTGAGCAGTACTTC

j_call: TRBJ2-3
v_call: TRBV28
d_call: .
clone_size: .
cdr3_aa: CASSFRGIQPGTQYF
cdr3_nt: TGTGCCAGCAGTTTTCGTGGTATCCAGCCAGGTACGCAGTATTTT

j_call: TRBJ1-1
v_call: TRBV9
d_call: .
clone_size: once
cdr3_aa: CASSLGVRNTEAFF
cdr3_nt: TGTGCCAGCAGCCTAGGCGTGAGGAACACTGAAGCTTTCTTT

j_call: TRBJ1-5
v_call: TRBV6-1
d_call: .
clone_size: once
cdr3_aa: CASSAQGNSNQPQHF
cdr3_nt: TGTGCCAGCAGTGCACAGGGAAATAGCAATCAGCCCCAGCATTTT

j_call: TRBJ1-2
v_call: TRBV11-1
d_call: .
clone_size: .
cdr3_aa: CASKGLGDYGYTF
cdr3_nt: TGTGCCAGCAAGGGGCTCGGGGACTATGGCTACACCTTC

j_call: TRBJ2-7
v_call: TRBV5-1
d_call: .
clone_size: .
cdr3_aa: CASSYAEGSYEQYF
cdr3_nt: TGCGCCAGCAGCTACGCGGAGGGGTCCTACGAGCAGTACTTC

j_call: TRBJ2-5
v_call: TRBV10-3
d_call: TRBD2
clone_size: .
cdr3_aa: CAISERLAGLQETQYF
cdr3_nt: TGTGCCATCAGTGAGCGTTTAGCGGGCTTACAAGAGACCCAGTACTTC

j_call: TRBJ2-2
v_call: TRBV28
d_call: .
clone_size: .
cdr3_aa: CASSFLWGARDTGELFF
cdr3_nt: TGTGCCAGCAGTTTCCTCTGGGGGGCGCGGGACACCGGGGAGCTGTTTTTT

j_call: TRBJ2-3
v_call: TRBV13
d_call: .
clone_size: .
cdr3_aa: CASSPPLASTDTQYF
cdr3_nt: TGTGCCAGCAGCCCTCCGCTAGCGAGCACAGATACGCAGTATTTT

j_call: TRBJ2-1
v_call: TRBV27
d_call: .
clone_size: .
cdr3_aa: CASSLLSSEGSEQFF
cdr3_nt: TGTGCCAGCAGTTTATTGAGCAGCGAGGGCAGTGAGCAGTTCTTC

j_call: TRBJ1-2
v_call: TRBV13
d_call: .
clone_size: .
cdr3_aa: CASSLGAVYGYTF
cdr3_nt: TGTGCCAGCAGCTTAGGAGCGGTCTATGGCTACACCTTC

j_call: TRBJ2-7
v_call: TRBV4-1
d_call: .
clone_size: .
cdr3_aa: CASSQVGAGSYEQYF
cdr3_nt: TGCGCCAGCAGCCAAGTAGGTGCAGGTTCCTACGAGCAGTACTTC

j_call: TRBJ2-7
v_call: TRBV30
d_call: .
clone_size: .
cdr3_aa: CAWRTGAFFTEQYF
cdr3_nt: TGTGCCTGGAGGACGGGGGCTTTTTTTACCGAGCAGTACTTC

j_call: TRBJ2-1
v_call: TRBV7-9
d_call: .
clone_size: .
cdr3_aa: CASSSTWGSSYNEQFF
cdr3_nt: TGTGCCAGCAGCTCTACCTGGGGGAGCTCCTACAATGAGCAGTTCTTC

j_call: TRBJ1-5
v_call: TRBV6-1
d_call: .
clone_size: .
cdr3_aa: CASDIQGINQPQHF
cdr3_nt: TGTGCCAGCGATATCCAGGGTATCAATCAGCCCCAGCATTTT

j_call: TRBJ1-2
v_call: TRBV30
d_call: TRBD1
clone_size: .
cdr3_aa: CAWSIGDSNYGYTF
cdr3_nt: TGTGCCTGGAGTATTGGGGACAGCAACTATGGCTACACCTTC

j_call: TRBJ1-3
v_call: TRBV7-2
d_call: .
clone_size: few
cdr3_aa: CASSLAANSGNTIYF
cdr3_nt: TGTGCCAGCAGCTTAGCGGCCAACTCTGGAAACACCATATATTTT

j_call: TRBJ2-7
v_call: TRBV14
d_call: .
clone_size: .
cdr3_aa: CASSQVGPPYEQYF
cdr3_nt: TGTGCCAGCAGCCAAGTGGGGCCTCCCTACGAGCAGTACTTC

j_call: TRBJ2-3
v_call: TRBV4-2
d_call: .
clone_size: .
cdr3_aa: CASSRPGDTQYF
cdr3_nt: TGTGCCAGCAGTCGCCCTGGAGATACGCAGTATTTT

j_call: TRBJ2-1
v_call: TRBV4-2
d_call: TRBD2
clone_size: .
cdr3_aa: CASSQDSQGLAGYNEQFF
cdr3_nt: TGTGCCAGCAGCCAAGATTCCCAGGGACTAGCGGGGTACAATGAGCAGTTCTTC

j_call: TRBJ2-3
v_call: TRBV6-5
d_call: TRBD1
clone_size: .
cdr3_aa: CASSYVGQSTDTQYF
cdr3_nt: TGTGCCAGCAGTTACGTGGGACAGAGCACAGATACGCAGTATTTT

j_call: TRBJ2-7
v_call: TRBV27
d_call: .
clone_size: few
cdr3_aa: CASSLGGNEQYF
cdr3_nt: TGTGCCAGCAGTTTAGGAGGAAACGAGCAGTACTTC

j_call: TRBJ1-2
v_call: TRBV7-2
d_call: .
clone_size: .
cdr3_aa: CASSLVAGDYGYTF
cdr3_nt: TGTGCCAGCAGCTTAGTTGCAGGGGACTATGGCTACACCTTC

j_call: TRBJ2-3
v_call: TRBV27
d_call: TRBD2
clone_size: once
cdr3_aa: CASSFLSSGTTISTDTQYF
cdr3_nt: TGTGCCAGCAGTTTTCTGAGTAGCGGGACCACGATTAGCACAGATACGCAGTATTTT

j_call: TRBJ2-2
v_call: TRBV15
d_call: TRBD2
clone_size: .
cdr3_aa: CATSRRESPTGELFF
cdr3_nt: TGTGCCACCAGCAGGCGGGAGAGTCCCACCGGGGAGCTGTTTTTT

j_call: TRBJ1-2
v_call: TRBV4-3
d_call: TRBD1
clone_size: .
cdr3_aa: CASSQTEGRTGDGYTF
cdr3_nt: TGCGCCAGCAGCCAAACCGAGGGGCGGACAGGGGATGGCTACACCTTC

j_call: TRBJ2-7
v_call: TRBV7-2
d_call: .
clone_size: .
cdr3_aa: CATARSGTEQYF
cdr3_nt: TGTGCCACCGCTCGTTCAGGGACCGAGCAGTACTTC

j_call: TRBJ2-5
v_call: TRBV28
d_call: .
clone_size: .
cdr3_aa: CASSLLETQYF
cdr3_nt: TGTGCCAGCAGTTTGCTTGAGACCCAGTACTTC

j_call: TRBJ1-3
v_call: TRBV2
d_call: TRBD1
clone_size: .
cdr3_aa: CASSEHTGAGSHSGNTIYF
cdr3_nt: TGTGCCAGCAGTGAACATACAGGGGCTGGATCCCACTCTGGAAACACCATATATTTT

j_call: TRBJ1-2
v_call: TRBV5-6
d_call: .
clone_size: .
cdr3_aa: CASSSDSYGYTF
cdr3_nt: TGTGCCAGCAGCTCCGACAGCTATGGCTACACCTTC

j_call: TRBJ1-4
v_call: TRBV6-4
d_call: TRBD1
clone_size: .
cdr3_aa: CASTGQFNEKLFF
cdr3_nt: TGTGCCAGCACGGGACAGTTTAATGAAAAACTGTTTTTT

j_call: TRBJ1-1
v_call: TRBV7-6
d_call: .
clone_size: .
cdr3_aa: CASSLNSGAQAFF
cdr3_nt: TGTGCCAGCAGCCTTAACTCGGGGGCTCAAGCTTTCTTT

j_call: TRBJ2-7
v_call: TRBV28
d_call: TRBD1
clone_size: once
cdr3_aa: CASSRQGGYEQYF
cdr3_nt: TGTGCCAGCAGTCGACAGGGTGGGTACGAGCAGTACTTC

j_call: TRBJ2-6
v_call: TRBV27
d_call: .
clone_size: once
cdr3_aa: CASSSWLSGANVLTF
cdr3_nt: TGTGCCAGCAGTTCTTGGCTCTCTGGGGCCAACGTCCTGACTTTC

j_call: TRBJ2-2
v_call: TRBV7-8
d_call: .
clone_size: .
cdr3_aa: CASSLGVVNTGELFF
cdr3_nt: TGTGCCAGCAGCTTAGGGGTGGTGAACACCGGGGAGCTGTTTTTT

j_call: TRBJ2-7
v_call: TRBV6-6
d_call: TRBD2
clone_size: .
cdr3_aa: CASSYFGLAGSYEQYF
cdr3_nt: TGTGCCAGCAGTTACTTCGGACTAGCGGGAAGCTACGAGCAGTACTTC

j_call: TRBJ1-6
v_call: TRBV5-5
d_call: TRBD1
clone_size: .
cdr3_aa: CASSPGGTGSSPLHF
cdr3_nt: TGTGCCAGCAGCCCCGGGGGGACAGGGTCCTCACCCCTCCACTTT

j_call: TRBJ2-3
v_call: TRBV7-3
d_call: .
clone_size: .
cdr3_aa: CASSLTGLPLDTQYF
cdr3_nt: TGTGCCAGCAGCTTAACAGGACTCCCTTTGGATACGCAGTATTTT